These T cell receptor beta chains were read from a single sample in a study of blood T cell repertoires in COVID-19. Sequencing used immunoSEQ multiplex PCR; TCRdb keeps in-frame clones, though not all of them. The sample carries some 150,000 clones, about 90% recorded once. Sequenced input: peripheral blood. The receptor set was obtained from a woman between 55 and 75 years old with active or convalescent COVID-19. The CDR3 runs from the conserved cysteine through the conserved F or W. D genes are given only for firm matches. Clone size is shown for a subset of rows, as once, few, many or a class of expanded clone.

-	TRBV5-1	TRBJ1-1	-	CASSSSPARDTEAFF	TGCGCCAGCAGCTCCTCTCCAGCCAGGGACACTGAAGCTTTCTTT
-	TRBV19	TRBJ1-1	-	CASSTGQTMNTEAFF	TGTGCCAGTAGTACCGGACAGACTATGAACACTGAAGCTTTCTTT
TRBD2	TRBV10-1	TRBJ2-4	-	CASSQGLAAEFLAKNIQYF	TGCGCCAGCAGTCAGGGACTAGCGGCGGAATTTCTAGCCAAAAACATTCAGTACTTC
TRBD1	TRBV10-3	TRBJ1-1	-	CAISKTGMNTEAFF	TGTGCCATCAGCAAGACAGGGATGAACACTGAAGCTTTCTTT
-	TRBV7-9	TRBJ2-3	once	CASSLRDITDTQYF	TGTGCCAGCAGCTTACGGGACATCACAGATACGCAGTATTTT
TRBD2	TRBV11-2	TRBJ2-7	-	CASSPSSGGGYEQYF	TGTGCCAGCAGCCCCTCTAGCGGGGGAGGTTACGAGCAGTACTTC
-	TRBV18	TRBJ2-1	once	CASSLSVVSYNEQFF	TGTGCCAGCTCACTCAGCGTTGTCTCCTACAATGAGCAGTTCTTC
-	TRBV9	TRBJ2-2	-	CASNVRGGTGELFF	TGTGCCAGCAACGTACGAGGTGGCACCGGGGAGCTGTTTTTT
TRBD1	TRBV5-1	TRBJ2-5	-	CASSRTGASETQYF	TGCGCCAGCAGCAGGACAGGGGCGAGTGAGACCCAGTACTTC
TRBD1	TRBV30	TRBJ1-6	-	CAWNGQGTNSPLHF	TGTGCCTGGAACGGACAGGGGACTAATTCACCCCTCCACTTT
TRBD1	TRBV9	TRBJ2-1	-	CASSVVGQGVAPVNEQFF	TGTGCCAGCAGCGTAGTTGGACAGGGTGTCGCGCCTGTCAATGAGCAGTTCTTC
-	TRBV19	TRBJ2-1	-	CASSRSQGRGYNEQFF	TGTGCCAGTAGCCGATCCCAGGGAAGGGGATACAATGAGCAGTTCTTC
-	TRBV20-1	TRBJ1-2	-	CSAVGGKGYTF	TGCAGTGCTGTCGGGGGTAAAGGCTACACCTTC
TRBD1	TRBV18	TRBJ1-6	-	CASSSRDRDSPLHF	TGTGCCAGCTCATCCCGGGACAGGGATTCACCCCTCCACTTT
TRBD2	TRBV5-6	TRBJ2-1	-	CASSSLGTSGGNEQFF	TGTGCCAGCAGCTCGTTGGGGACTAGTGGTGGCAATGAGCAGTTCTTC
-	TRBV10-3	TRBJ1-1	few	CAISDAGAGNTEAFF	TGTGCCATCAGTGATGCGGGGGCCGGGAACACTGAAGCTTTCTTT
TRBD2	TRBV6-6	TRBJ2-2	-	CAIREGTSTGELFF	TGTGCCATCCGGGAGGGTACGAGCACCGGGGAGCTGTTTTTT
-	TRBV11-2	TRBJ1-2	once	CASSSLKDSKYGYTF	TGTGCCAGCAGCTCCCTGAAGGACAGCAAATATGGCTACACCTTC
-	TRBV5-1	TRBJ1-2	-	CASSLAGGSYGYTF	TGCGCCAGCAGCTTGGCTGGCGGGAGCTATGGCTACACCTTC
-	TRBV5-5	TRBJ1-3	-	CASSTDGFSGNTIYF	TGTGCCAGCAGCACAGACGGATTCTCTGGAAACACCATATATTTT
TRBD1	TRBV18	TRBJ2-7	-	CASSIQGAYEQYF	TGTGCCAGCTCCATACAGGGGGCCTACGAGCAGTACTTC
TRBD1	TRBV3-1/TRBV3-2	TRBJ1-2	-	CASSQGDREGYTF	TGTGCCAGCAGCCAAGGAGACAGGGAAGGCTACACCTTC
-	TRBV4-1	TRBJ1-2	-	CASSQEGAMRSGYTF	TGCGCCAGCAGCCAAGAGGGGGCAATGAGGTCTGGCTACACCTTC
TRBD1	TRBV5-5	TRBJ1-5	once	CASSREGQGLQPQHF	TGTGCCAGCAGTAGGGAGGGACAGGGCCTTCAGCCCCAGCATTTT
-	TRBV19	TRBJ2-3	few	CASSDTTDTQYF	TGTGCCAGTTCGGACACCACAGATACGCAGTATTTT
TRBD1	TRBV3-1/TRBV3-2	TRBJ2-5	-	CASSQGETGGETQYF	TGTGCCAGCAGCCAAGGGGAGACAGGGGGTGAGACCCAGTACTTC
TRBD2	TRBV18	TRBJ2-6	-	CASSSGLAGRSGANVLTF	TGTGCCAGCTCATCGGGACTAGCGGGCCGCTCTGGGGCCAACGTCCTGACTTTC
-	TRBV10-1	TRBJ2-7	-	CAKDGQTFYEQYF	TGCGCCAAAGACGGACAGACATTCTACGAGCAGTACTTC
-	TRBV7-9	TRBJ1-4	-	CASSLGQGTNEKLFF	TGTGCCAGCAGCTTAGGGCAGGGAACTAATGAAAAACTGTTTTTT
-	TRBV10-3	TRBJ1-5	-	CAISEKAVYSNQPQHF	TGTGCCATCAGTGAGAAGGCGGTATATAGCAATCAGCCCCAGCATTTT
TRBD1	TRBV2	TRBJ1-4	-	CASSEQGETNEKLFF	TGTGCCAGCAGTGAACAGGGGGAAACTAATGAAAAACTGTTTTTT
-	TRBV11-2	TRBJ1-3	-	CASSLDFRGANSGNTIYF	TGTGCCAGCAGCTTAGATTTTCGGGGGGCAAACTCTGGAAACACCATATATTTT
-	TRBV18	TRBJ1-6	-	CASSPDSGLGNSPLHF	TGTGCCAGCTCACCGGATAGCGGATTAGGGAATTCACCCCTCCACTTT
TRBD2	TRBV10-3	TRBJ2-1	-	CAIRGGSGGFQEQFF	TGTGCCATCAGGGGGGGTAGCGGGGGGTTTCAGGAGCAGTTCTTC
-	TRBV5-1	TRBJ2-7	-	CASSLADSGSYEQYF	TGCGCCAGCAGCTTGGCGGACAGCGGCTCCTACGAGCAGTACTTC
TRBD1	TRBV2	TRBJ1-3	-	CASDRDSGNTIYF	TGTGCCAGCGACAGGGACTCTGGAAACACCATATATTTT
TRBD1	TRBV7-2	TRBJ2-1	-	CASSPRGQGTYNEQFF	TGTGCCAGCAGCCCCAGGGGACAGGGGACCTACAATGAGCAGTTCTTC
-	TRBV19	TRBJ1-6	once	CASSEAAFNSPLHF	TGTGCCAGTAGTGAGGCAGCCTTTAATTCACCCCTCCACTTT
TRBD2	TRBV4-3	TRBJ2-1	-	CASSPQRLAGQTEQFF	TGCGCCAGCAGCCCACAGCGGCTAGCGGGGCAAACCGAGCAGTTCTTC
TRBD1	TRBV5-1	TRBJ2-2	once	CASSILPGQGSTGELFF	TGCGCCAGCAGCATACTACCAGGACAGGGGAGCACCGGGGAGCTGTTTTTT
-	TRBV5-5	TRBJ2-7	few	CASSLGGLILTYEQYF	TGTGCCAGCAGCTTGGGAGGGCTGATTTTAACCTACGAGCAGTACTTC
-	TRBV4-3	TRBJ2-3	-	CASSLRQGTDTQYF	TGCGCCAGCAGCCTAAGACAGGGCACAGATACGCAGTATTTT
TRBD1	TRBV9	TRBJ1-2	-	CASSGGQGADGYTF	TGTGCCAGCAGCGGAGGACAGGGGGCGGATGGCTACACCTTC
-	TRBV4-3	TRBJ1-2	-	CASSQDSANYGYTF	TGCGCCAGCAGCCAAGACTCAGCTAACTATGGCTACACCTTC
-	TRBV15	TRBJ2-7	-	CATSRVRTDYEQYF	TGTGCCACCAGCAGAGTAAGGACAGACTACGAGCAGTACTTC
TRBD2	TRBV7-9	TRBJ2-1	-	CASSPPSGGSYNEQFF	TGTGCCAGCAGCCCCCCCTCGGGGGGTTCTTACAATGAGCAGTTCTTC
TRBD1	TRBV11-1	TRBJ1-6	-	CASSPGTDNSPLHF	TGTGCCAGCAGCCCCGGGACAGATAATTCACCCCTCCACTTT
-	TRBV4-1	TRBJ2-3	-	CASSHRPRGARTDTQYF	TGCGCCAGCAGCCACCGTCCTCGGGGGGCCCGCACAGATACGCAGTATTTT
TRBD2	TRBV4-1	TRBJ2-1	-	CASSQEGRGGYNEQFF	TGCGCCAGCAGCCAAGAGGGGCGGGGGGGATACAATGAGCAGTTCTTC
TRBD1	TRBV9	TRBJ1-2	-	CASSGRRDRDYGYTF	TGTGCCAGCAGCGGACGCCGGGACAGGGATTATGGCTACACCTTC
TRBD1	TRBV14	TRBJ2-3	-	CASSQRTGTTDTQYF	TGTGCCAGCAGCCAACGGACAGGGACGACAGATACGCAGTATTTT